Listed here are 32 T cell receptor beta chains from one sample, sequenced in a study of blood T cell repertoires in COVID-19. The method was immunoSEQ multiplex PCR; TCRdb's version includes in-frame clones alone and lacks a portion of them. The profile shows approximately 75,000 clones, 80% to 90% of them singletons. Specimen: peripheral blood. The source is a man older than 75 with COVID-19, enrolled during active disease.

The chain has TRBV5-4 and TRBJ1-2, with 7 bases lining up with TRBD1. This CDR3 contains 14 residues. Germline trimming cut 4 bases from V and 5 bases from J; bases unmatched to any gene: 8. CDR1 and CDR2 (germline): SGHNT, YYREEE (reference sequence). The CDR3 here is CASSLYDREYGYTF. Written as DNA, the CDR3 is TGTGCCAGCAGCCTATATGACAGGGAATATGGCTACACCTTC.

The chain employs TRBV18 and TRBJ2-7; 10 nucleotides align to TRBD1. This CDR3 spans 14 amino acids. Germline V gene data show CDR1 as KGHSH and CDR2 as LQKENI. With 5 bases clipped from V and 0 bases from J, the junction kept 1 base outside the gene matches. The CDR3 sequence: CASSRTGGSYEQYF. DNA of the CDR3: TGTGCCAGCTCAAGGACAGGGGGCTCCTACGAGCAGTACTTC.

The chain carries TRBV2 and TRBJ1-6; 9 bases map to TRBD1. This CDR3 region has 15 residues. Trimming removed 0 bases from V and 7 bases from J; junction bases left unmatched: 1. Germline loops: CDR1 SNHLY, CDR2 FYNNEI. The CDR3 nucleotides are TGTGCCAGCAGTGAAGCTGGGACAGGGAATTCACCCCTCCACTTT. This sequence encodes CASSEAGTGNSPLHF.

CDR3 sequence reads: CASSATGHNQPQHF. The DNA for the CDR3 is TGTGCCAGCAGTGCGACAGGGCATAATCAGCCCCAGCATTTT. The chain is built from TRBV2 and TRBJ1-5; 7 bases agree with TRBD1. V lost 4 bases, J lost 4 bases, and 4 bases stayed unmatched. The CDR3 is 14 residues long. Germline V gives CDR1 SNHLY, CDR2 FYNNEI.

The CDR3 DNA follows: TGTGCCAGCAGCCCCCGGGGACAGGGAAACACTGAAGCTTTCTTT. As protein: CASSPRGQGNTEAFF. The genes are TRBV5-8 and TRBJ1-1; TRBD1 matches at 9 bases. Germline CDR1 is SGHTS and CDR2 is YDEGEE. The CDR3 totals 15 residues. J was trimmed by 2 bases and V by 4 bases; bases with no gene match: 6.

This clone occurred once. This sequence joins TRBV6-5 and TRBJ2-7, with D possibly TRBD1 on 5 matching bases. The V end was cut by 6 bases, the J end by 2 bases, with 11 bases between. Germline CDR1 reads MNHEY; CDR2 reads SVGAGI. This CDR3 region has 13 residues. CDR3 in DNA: TGTGCCAGCAGACAGGCAAGCACCTACGAGCAGTACTTC. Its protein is CASRQASTYEQYF.

The chain's CDR3 is CASSQGASTGELFF. Here the CDR3 DNA reads TGCGCCAGCAGCCAAGGAGCGAGCACCGGGGAGCTGTTTTTT. This chain uses TRBV4-1 with TRBJ2-2; D gene ambiguous. V lost 1 base, J lost 4 bases, and 7 bases lay in between. The CDR3 has 14 amino acids. CDR1 MGHRA and CDR2 YSYEKL come from the germline V gene.

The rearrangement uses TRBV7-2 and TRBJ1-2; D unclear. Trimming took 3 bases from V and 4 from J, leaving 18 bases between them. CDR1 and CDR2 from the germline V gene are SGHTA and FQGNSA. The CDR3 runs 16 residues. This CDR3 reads CASSLSGTPDIYGYTF. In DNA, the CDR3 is TGTGCCAGCAGCTTGTCTGGTACACCTGATATCTATGGCTACACCTTC.

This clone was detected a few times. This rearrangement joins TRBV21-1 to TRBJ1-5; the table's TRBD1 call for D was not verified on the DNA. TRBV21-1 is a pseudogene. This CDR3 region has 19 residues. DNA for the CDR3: TGTGCCAGCAGCAAAGGGGACAGGGGGTGGCCCGGGCCTCATCAGCCCCAGCATTTT. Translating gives CASSKGDRGWPGPHQPQHF.

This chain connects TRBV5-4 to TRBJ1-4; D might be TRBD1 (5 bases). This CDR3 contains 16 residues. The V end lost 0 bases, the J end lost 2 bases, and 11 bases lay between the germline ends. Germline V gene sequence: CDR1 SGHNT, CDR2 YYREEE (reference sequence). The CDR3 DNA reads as TGTGCCAGCAGCTTGGCTGGGGCAGGCACTAATGAAAAACTGTTTTTT. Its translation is CASSLAGAGTNEKLFF.

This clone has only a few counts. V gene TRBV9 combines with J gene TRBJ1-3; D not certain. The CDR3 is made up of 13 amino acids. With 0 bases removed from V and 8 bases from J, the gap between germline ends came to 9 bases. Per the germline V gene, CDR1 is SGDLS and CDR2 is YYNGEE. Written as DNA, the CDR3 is TGTGCCAGCAGCGTAGCACACGGGGACACCATATATTTT. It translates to CASSVAHGDTIYF.

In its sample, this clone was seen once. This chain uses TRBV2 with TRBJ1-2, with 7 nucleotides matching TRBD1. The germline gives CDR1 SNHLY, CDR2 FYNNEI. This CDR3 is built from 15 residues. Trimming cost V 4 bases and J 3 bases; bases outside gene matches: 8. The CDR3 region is CASSGGTAKDYGYTF. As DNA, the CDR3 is TGTGCCAGCAGTGGCGGGACAGCAAAGGACTATGGCTACACCTTC.

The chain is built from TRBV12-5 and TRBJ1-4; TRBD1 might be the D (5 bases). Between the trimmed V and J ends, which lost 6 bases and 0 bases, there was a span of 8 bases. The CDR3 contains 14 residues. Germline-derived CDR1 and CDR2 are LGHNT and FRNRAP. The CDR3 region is CASGQGTTNEKLFF. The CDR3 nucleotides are TGTGCTAGTGGGCAGGGAACAACTAATGAAAAACTGTTTTTT.

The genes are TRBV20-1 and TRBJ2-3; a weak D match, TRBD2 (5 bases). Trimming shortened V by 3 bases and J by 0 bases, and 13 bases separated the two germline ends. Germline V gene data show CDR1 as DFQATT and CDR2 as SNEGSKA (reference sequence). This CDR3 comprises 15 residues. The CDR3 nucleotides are TGCAGTGCTAGTAGGGCCTCGGGGAGCACAGATACGCAGTATTTT. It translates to CSASRASGSTDTQYF.

The chain's CDR3 is CASSEVQGNQPQHF. The CDR3, as DNA: TGTGCCAGCAGTGAAGTACAGGGTAATCAGCCCCAGCATTTT. The V call is TRBV6-1, the J call TRBJ1-5; the D gene is possibly TRBD1 (6 bases). Germline V lookup: CDR1 MNHNS, CDR2 SASEGT. CDR3 length: 14 amino acids. Trimming left V 1 base short and J 4 bases short, with 8 bases between.

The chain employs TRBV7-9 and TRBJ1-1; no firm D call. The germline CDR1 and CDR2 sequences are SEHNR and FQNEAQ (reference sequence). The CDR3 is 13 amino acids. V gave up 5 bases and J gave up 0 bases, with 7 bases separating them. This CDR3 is CASSILMNTEAFF. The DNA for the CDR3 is TGTGCCAGCAGCATACTAATGAACACTGAAGCTTTCTTT.

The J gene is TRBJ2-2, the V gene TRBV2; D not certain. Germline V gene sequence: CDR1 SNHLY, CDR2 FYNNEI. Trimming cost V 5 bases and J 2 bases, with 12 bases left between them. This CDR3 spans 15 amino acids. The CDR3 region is CASSPWSRNTGELFF. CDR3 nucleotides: TGTGCCAGCAGTCCATGGAGTAGAAACACCGGGGAGCTGTTTTTT.

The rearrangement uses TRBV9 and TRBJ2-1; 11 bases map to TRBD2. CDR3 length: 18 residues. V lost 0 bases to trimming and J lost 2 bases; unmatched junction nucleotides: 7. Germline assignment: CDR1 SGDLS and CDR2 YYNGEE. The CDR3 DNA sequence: TGTGCCAGCAGCGTAGGGGCTAGCGGGGGGCCGCCCTACAATGAGCAGTTCTTC. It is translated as CASSVGASGGPPYNEQFF.

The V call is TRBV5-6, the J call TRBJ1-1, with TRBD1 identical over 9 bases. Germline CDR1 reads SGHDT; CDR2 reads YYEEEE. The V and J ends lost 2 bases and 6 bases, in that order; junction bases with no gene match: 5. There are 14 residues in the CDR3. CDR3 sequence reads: CASSFGQGMSEAFF. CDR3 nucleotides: TGTGCCAGCAGCTTTGGACAGGGGATGTCTGAAGCTTTCTTT.

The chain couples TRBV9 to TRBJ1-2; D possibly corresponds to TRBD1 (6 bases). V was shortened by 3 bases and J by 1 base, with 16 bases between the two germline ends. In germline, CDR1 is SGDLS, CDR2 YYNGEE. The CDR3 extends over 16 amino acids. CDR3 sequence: CASSASRVDSNYGYTF. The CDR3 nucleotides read TGTGCCAGCAGCGCTTCGCGTGTGGACAGTAACTATGGCTACACCTTC.

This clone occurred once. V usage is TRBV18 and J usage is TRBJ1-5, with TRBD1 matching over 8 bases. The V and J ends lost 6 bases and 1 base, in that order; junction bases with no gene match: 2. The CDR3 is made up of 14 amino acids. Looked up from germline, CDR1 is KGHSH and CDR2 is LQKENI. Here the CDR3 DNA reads TGTGCCAGCTCCGGACAGGGAAGCAATCAGCCCCAGCATTTT. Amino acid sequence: CASSGQGSNQPQHF.

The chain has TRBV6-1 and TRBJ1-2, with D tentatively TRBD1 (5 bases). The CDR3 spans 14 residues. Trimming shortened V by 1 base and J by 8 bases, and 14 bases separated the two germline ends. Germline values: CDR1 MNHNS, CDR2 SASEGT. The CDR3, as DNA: TGTGCCAGCAGTGAAGAAACAGGACTAAGAGGCTACACCTTC. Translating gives CASSEETGLRGYTF.

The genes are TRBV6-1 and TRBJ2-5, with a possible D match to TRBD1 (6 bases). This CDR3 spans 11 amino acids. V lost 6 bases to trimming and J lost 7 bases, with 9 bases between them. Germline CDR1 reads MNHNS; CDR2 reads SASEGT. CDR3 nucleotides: TGTGCCAGCAGCCAGACAGGGACCCAGTACTTC. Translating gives CASSQTGTQYF.

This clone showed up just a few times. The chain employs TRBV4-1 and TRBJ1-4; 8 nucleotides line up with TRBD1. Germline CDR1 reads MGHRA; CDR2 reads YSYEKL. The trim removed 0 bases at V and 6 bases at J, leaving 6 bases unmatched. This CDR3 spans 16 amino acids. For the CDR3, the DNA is TGCGCCAGCAGCCAAGATCCACAACAGGGGGATGAAAAACTGTTTTTT. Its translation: CASSQDPQQGDEKLFF.

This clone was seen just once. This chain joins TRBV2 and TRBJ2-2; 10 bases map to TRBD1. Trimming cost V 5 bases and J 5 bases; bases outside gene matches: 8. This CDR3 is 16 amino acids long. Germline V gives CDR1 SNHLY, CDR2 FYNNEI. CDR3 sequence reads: CASSNRDRGGTGELFF. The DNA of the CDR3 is TGTGCCAGCAGTAACAGGGACAGGGGAGGGACCGGGGAGCTGTTTTTT.

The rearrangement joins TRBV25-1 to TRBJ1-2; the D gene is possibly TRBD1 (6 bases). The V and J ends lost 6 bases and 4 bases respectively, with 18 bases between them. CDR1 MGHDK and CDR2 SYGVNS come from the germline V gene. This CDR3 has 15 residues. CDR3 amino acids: CASRDSKSNSYGYTF. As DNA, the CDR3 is TGTGCCAGCAGGGACAGTAAAAGTAATAGCTATGGCTACACCTTC.

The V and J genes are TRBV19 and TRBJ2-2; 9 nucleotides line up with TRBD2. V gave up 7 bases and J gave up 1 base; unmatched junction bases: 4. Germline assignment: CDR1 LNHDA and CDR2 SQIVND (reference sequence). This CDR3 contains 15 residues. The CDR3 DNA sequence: TGTGCCAGTATCTCTAGCGGGGTGAACACCGGGGAGCTGTTTTTT. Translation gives CASISSGVNTGELFF.

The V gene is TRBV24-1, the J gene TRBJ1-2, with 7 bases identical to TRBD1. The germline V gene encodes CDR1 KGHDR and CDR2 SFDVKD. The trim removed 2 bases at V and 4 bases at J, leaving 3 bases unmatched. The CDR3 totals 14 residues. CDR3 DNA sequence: TGTGCCACCAGTGATTCAGGACAGGCCTATGGCTACACCTTC. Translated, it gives CATSDSGQAYGYTF.

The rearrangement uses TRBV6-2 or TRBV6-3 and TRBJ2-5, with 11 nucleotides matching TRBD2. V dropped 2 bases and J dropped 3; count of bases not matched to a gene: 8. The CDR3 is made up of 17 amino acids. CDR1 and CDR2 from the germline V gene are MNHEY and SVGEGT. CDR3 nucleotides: TGTGCCAGCAGTTACGGGCTAGCGGGGGGCCGAGAAGAGACCCAGTACTTC. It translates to CASSYGLAGGREETQYF.

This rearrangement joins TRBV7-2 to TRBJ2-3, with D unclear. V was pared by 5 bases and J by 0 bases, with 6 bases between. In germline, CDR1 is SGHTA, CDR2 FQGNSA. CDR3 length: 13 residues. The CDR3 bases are TGTGCCAGCAGCCCTCCTAGCACAGATACGCAGTATTTT. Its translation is CASSPPSTDTQYF.

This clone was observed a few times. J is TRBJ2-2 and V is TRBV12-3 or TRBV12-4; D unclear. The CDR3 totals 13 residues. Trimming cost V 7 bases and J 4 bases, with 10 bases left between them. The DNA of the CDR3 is TGTGCCAGCACCATCGACACCACCGGGGAGCTGTTTTTT. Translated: CASTIDTTGELFF.

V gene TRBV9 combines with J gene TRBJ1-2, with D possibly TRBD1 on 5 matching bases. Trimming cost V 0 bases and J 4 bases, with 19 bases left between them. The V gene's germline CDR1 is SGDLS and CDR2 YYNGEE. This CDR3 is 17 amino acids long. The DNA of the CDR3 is TGTGCCAGCAGCGTAGAGATCTTGGTACCGGGGGGCTATGGCTACACCTTC. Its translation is CASSVEILVPGGYGYTF.